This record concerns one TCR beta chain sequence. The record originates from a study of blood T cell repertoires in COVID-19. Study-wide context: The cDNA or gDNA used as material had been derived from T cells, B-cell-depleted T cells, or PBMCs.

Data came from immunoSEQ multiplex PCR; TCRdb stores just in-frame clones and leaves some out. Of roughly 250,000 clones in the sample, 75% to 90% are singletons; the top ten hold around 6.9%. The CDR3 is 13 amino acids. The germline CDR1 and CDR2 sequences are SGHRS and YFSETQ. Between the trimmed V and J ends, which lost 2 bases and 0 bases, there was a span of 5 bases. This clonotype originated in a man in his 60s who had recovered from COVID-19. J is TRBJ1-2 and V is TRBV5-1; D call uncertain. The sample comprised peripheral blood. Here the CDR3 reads CASSLTANYGYTF. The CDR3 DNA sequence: TGCGCCAGCAGCTTAACAGCTAACTATGGCTACACCTTC.